Included here is one TCR beta chain sequence, with context. The antigen remains undetermined. The sample comes from a study of T cell clonotyping in hematopoietic cell transplantation. TCRdb's copy holds only in-frame clones and misses some; the assay was immunoSEQ multiplex PCR. The table shows tens of thousands of clones, with roughly 94% occurring only once. Germline loops: CDR1 SQVTM, CDR2 ANQGSEA. The CDR3 consists of 12 residues. Trimming removed 1 base at V and 1 base at J, with 4 bases between. Findings and caveats of the study: After transplant, recipient diversity fell while pathologically expanded clonotypes grew through day 180.

The chain has TRBV29-1 and TRBJ1-2; unclear D gene. The sample taken for sequencing was peripheral blood mononuclear cells. The receptor was derived from a woman aged 50 to 60 in good health. Some clones in this sample may be carry-over from other donors' samples. CDR3 DNA sequence: TGCAGCGTTGAAGGGCTTAACTATGGCTACACCTTC. Translating it yields CSVEGLNYGYTF.